This TCR beta chain was sequenced for a study of radiotherapy plus CTLA-4 blockade in lung cancer. Comments on this clone: Its antigen is as yet unknown.

Here immunoSEQ multiplex PCR was the method, and the copy in TCRdb shows in-frame clones only, minus some. This sample has 75,000 to 95,000 clones, with around 80% found just once. Patients with chemo-refractory metastatic non-small-cell lung cancer received focal radiation plus CTLA-4 blockade with ipilimumab. Study results and limitations: Once radiotherapy plus ipilimumab had been given, TCR clones derived from tumor expanded in blood.

The material sequenced was peripheral blood, taken from a patient treated with radiotherapy plus ipilimumab. This clonotype originated in a human donor with non-small cell lung cancer that progressed on radiotherapy plus ipilimumab.

CDR3 loop: CSVKLANEQFF. The CDR3 region has the DNA TGCAGCGTTAAACTAGCGAATGAGCAGTTCTTC. V gene TRBV29-1 combines with J gene TRBJ2-1, with 7 bases identical to TRBD2. CDR3 length: 11 residues. The germline V gene encodes CDR1 SQVTM and CDR2 ANQGSEA. The V and J ends lost 5 bases and 7 bases, in that order; junction bases with no gene match: 2.